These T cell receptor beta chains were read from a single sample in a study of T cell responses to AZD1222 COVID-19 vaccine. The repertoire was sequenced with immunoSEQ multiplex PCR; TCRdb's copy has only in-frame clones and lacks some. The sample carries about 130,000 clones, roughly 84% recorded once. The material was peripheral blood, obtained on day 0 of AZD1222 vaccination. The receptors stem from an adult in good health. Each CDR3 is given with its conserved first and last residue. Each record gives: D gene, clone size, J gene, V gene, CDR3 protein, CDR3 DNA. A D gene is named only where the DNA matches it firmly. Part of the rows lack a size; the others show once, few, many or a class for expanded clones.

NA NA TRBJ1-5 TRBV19 CASSTRGGAGVPISNQPQHF TGTGCCAGTAGTACCCGAGGGGGAGCCGGAGTTCCTATTAGCAATCAGCCCCAGCATTTT
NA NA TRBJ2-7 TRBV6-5 CASSYSGPTAYEQYF TGTGCCAGCAGTTACTCTGGTCCGACCGCCTACGAGCAGTACTTC
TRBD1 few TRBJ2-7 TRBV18 CASSRDRGQDEQYF TGTGCCAGCTCACGGGACAGGGGGCAGGATGAGCAGTACTTC
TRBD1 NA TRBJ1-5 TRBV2 CASTPTGIQPQHF TGTGCCAGCACCCCGACAGGGATCCAGCCCCAGCATTTT
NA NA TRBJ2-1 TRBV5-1 CASSPQGPGYNEQFF TGCGCCAGCAGCCCACAGGGACCAGGCTACAATGAGCAGTTCTTC
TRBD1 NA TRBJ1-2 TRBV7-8 CASSDRGWDGYTF TGTGCCAGCAGCGACAGGGGGTGGGATGGCTACACCTTC
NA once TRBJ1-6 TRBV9 CASSPRLRAGSYNSPLHF TGTGCCAGCAGCCCCAGGTTACGAGCCGGCTCCTATAATTCACCCCTCCACTTT
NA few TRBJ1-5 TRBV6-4 CASSSEVNQPQHF TGTGCCAGCAGCTCAGAGGTCAATCAGCCCCAGCATTTT
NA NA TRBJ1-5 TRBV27 CASSLNPLDKGQPQHF TGTGCCAGCAGTTTAAACCCCCTGGACAAGGGGCAGCCCCAGCATTTT
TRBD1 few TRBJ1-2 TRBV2 CASTTGGYGYTF TGTGCCAGCACCACAGGGGGCTATGGCTACACCTTC
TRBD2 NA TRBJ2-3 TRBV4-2 CASSQDKTSGGQGTQYF TGTGCCAGCAGCCAAGATAAGACTAGCGGGGGTCAAGGTACGCAGTATTTT
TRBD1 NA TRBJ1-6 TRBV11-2 CASSSTGAPLHF TGTGCCAGCAGCTCTACAGGGGCACCCCTCCACTTT
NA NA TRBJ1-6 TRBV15 CATSRASSSPLHF TGTGCCACCAGCAGAGCGAGCAGTTCACCCCTCCACTTT
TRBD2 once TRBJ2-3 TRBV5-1 CASTGGSTDTQYF TGCGCCAGCACGGGGGGGAGCACAGATACGCAGTATTTT
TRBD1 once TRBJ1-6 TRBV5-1 CASSSGQGGSPLHF TGCGCCAGCAGCTCGGGACAGGGAGGATCACCCCTCCACTTT
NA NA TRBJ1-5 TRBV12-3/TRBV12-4 CASRNRAGSPQHF TGTGCCAGCAGAAATAGGGCAGGTTCCCCCCAGCATTTT
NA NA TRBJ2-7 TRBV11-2 CASSLANWAYEQYF TGTGCCAGCAGCTTAGCTAATTGGGCATACGAGCAGTACTTC
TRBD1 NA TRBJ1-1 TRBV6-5 CASRTGKNTEAFF TGTGCCAGCCGGACAGGAAAGAACACTGAAGCTTTCTTT
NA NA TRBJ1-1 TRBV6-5 CASSPFRNTEAFF TGTGCCAGCAGTCCATTCCGGAACACTGAAGCTTTCTTT
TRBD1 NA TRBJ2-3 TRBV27 CASSPRTGRTDTQYF TGTGCCAGCAGTCCACGGACAGGGAGGACAGATACGCAGTATTTT
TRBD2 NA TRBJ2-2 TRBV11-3 CASSLSVVAGGPETGELFF TGTGCCAGCAGCTTATCGGTCGTAGCGGGGGGGCCGGAGACCGGGGAGCTGTTTTTT
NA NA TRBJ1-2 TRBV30 CALGVLEGYTF TGTGCCTTGGGCGTGCTCGAGGGCTACACCTTC
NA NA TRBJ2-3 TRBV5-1 CASSLDGGVGDTQYF TGCGCCAGCAGCTTGGACGGGGGAGTAGGAGATACGCAGTATTTT
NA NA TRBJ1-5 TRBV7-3 CASSLGWGQPQHF TGTGCCAGCAGCTTAGGTTGGGGTCAGCCCCAGCATTTT
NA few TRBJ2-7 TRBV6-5 CASRRASSYEQYF TGTGCCAGCAGACGGGCCAGCTCCTACGAGCAGTACTTC
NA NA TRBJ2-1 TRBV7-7 CASSPRPLGYNEQFF TGTGCCAGCAGCCCTCGCCCTCTTGGCTACAATGAGCAGTTCTTC
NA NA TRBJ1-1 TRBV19 CASSSTAGMNTEAFF TGTGCCAGTTCTTCGACAGCGGGGATGAACACTGAAGCTTTCTTT
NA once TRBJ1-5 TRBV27 CASSLSGWAGAHQPQHF TGTGCCAGCAGTTTATCAGGATGGGCAGGGGCTCATCAGCCCCAGCATTTT
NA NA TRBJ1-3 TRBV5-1 CASREMTSGNTIYF TGCGCCAGCCGGGAGATGACATCTGGAAACACCATATATTTT
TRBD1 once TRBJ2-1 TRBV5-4 CASSDDRVSYNEQFF TGTGCCAGCAGCGACGACAGGGTATCGTACAATGAGCAGTTCTTC
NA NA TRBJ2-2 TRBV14 CASSQDAGVNTGELFF TGTGCCAGCAGCCAAGATGCAGGGGTGAACACCGGGGAGCTGTTTTTT
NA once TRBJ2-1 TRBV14 CASSLPDNEQFF TGTGCCAGCAGCCTTCCGGACAATGAGCAGTTCTTC
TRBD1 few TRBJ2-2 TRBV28 CASRMTGSDTGELFF TGTGCCAGCAGAATGACAGGGTCTGACACCGGGGAGCTGTTTTTT
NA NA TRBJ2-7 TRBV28 CASSLPGRPYSYEQYF TGTGCCAGCAGTTTACCCGGCAGGCCCTACTCCTACGAGCAGTACTTC
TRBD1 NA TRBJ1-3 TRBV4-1 CASSQDSDRGGRSGNTIYF TGCGCCAGCAGCCAAGACTCGGACAGGGGAGGAAGGTCTGGAAACACCATATATTTT
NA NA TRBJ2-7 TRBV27 CASSSLFKGSEQYF TGTGCCAGCAGTTCCCTATTCAAGGGCAGCGAGCAGTACTTC
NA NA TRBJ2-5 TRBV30 CAWEDGALQETQYF TGTGCCTGGGAGGACGGGGCGTTACAAGAGACCCAGTACTTC
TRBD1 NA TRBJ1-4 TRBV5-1 CASSRSGDRATNEKLFF TGCGCCAGCAGCCGTAGCGGGGACAGAGCAACTAATGAAAAACTGTTTTTT
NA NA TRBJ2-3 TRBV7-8 CASRSAPPTDTQYF TGTGCCAGCAGATCGGCCCCCCCCACAGATACGCAGTATTTT
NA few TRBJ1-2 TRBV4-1 CASSNSPNYGYTF TGCGCCAGCAGCAACAGCCCCAACTATGGCTACACCTTC
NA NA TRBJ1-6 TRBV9 CASSVRQGSGSPLHF TGTGCCAGCAGCGTAAGGCAGGGATCGGGATCACCCCTCCACTTT
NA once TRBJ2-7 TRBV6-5 CASRLRGPETYEQYF TGTGCCAGCAGACTGAGGGGACCGGAGACCTACGAGCAGTACTTC
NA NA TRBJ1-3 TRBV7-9 CASSLHQPPESSGNTIYF TGTGCCAGCAGCTTACACCAGCCACCTGAAAGCTCTGGAAACACCATATATTTT
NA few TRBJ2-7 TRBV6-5 CASSGSLNYEQYF TGTGCCAGCAGCGGAAGTTTAAACTACGAGCAGTACTTC
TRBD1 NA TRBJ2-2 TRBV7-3 CASSSTGGNTGELFF TGTGCCAGCAGCTCTACAGGGGGTAACACCGGGGAGCTGTTTTTT
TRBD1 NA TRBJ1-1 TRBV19 CASTYRGRMNTEAFF TGTGCCAGTACCTACAGGGGGAGGATGAACACTGAAGCTTTCTTT
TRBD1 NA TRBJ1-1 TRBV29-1 CSVRGQGNTEAFF TGCAGCGTCAGGGGACAGGGGAACACTGAAGCTTTCTTT
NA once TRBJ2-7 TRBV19 CASSLDRRYEQYF TGTGCCAGTAGTCTAGACAGACGCTACGAGCAGTACTTC
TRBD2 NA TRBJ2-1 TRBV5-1 CASSAPGGNEQFF TGCGCCAGCAGCGCGCCCGGGGGGAATGAGCAGTTCTTC
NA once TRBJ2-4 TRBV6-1 CASSEEQFLYIQYF TGTGCCAGCAGTGAAGAGCAGTTCCTATACATTCAGTACTTC
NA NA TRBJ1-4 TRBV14 CASSQGAGWADNEKLFF TGTGCCAGCAGCCAGGGGGCTGGCTGGGCCGATAATGAAAAACTGTTTTTT
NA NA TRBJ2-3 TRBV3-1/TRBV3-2 CASSQASRGADTQYF TGTGCCAGCAGCCAAGCCTCCAGGGGCGCAGATACGCAGTATTTT
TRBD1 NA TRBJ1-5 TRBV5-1 CASSLEGTGEQPQHF TGCGCCAGCAGCTTGGAGGGGACAGGGGAACAGCCCCAGCATTTT
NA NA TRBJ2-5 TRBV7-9 CASSSQETQYF TGTGCCAGCAGCTCTCAAGAGACCCAGTACTTC
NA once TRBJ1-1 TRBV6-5 CASSFVYDPEAFF TGTGCCAGCAGTTTCGTGTATGACCCGGAAGCTTTCTTT